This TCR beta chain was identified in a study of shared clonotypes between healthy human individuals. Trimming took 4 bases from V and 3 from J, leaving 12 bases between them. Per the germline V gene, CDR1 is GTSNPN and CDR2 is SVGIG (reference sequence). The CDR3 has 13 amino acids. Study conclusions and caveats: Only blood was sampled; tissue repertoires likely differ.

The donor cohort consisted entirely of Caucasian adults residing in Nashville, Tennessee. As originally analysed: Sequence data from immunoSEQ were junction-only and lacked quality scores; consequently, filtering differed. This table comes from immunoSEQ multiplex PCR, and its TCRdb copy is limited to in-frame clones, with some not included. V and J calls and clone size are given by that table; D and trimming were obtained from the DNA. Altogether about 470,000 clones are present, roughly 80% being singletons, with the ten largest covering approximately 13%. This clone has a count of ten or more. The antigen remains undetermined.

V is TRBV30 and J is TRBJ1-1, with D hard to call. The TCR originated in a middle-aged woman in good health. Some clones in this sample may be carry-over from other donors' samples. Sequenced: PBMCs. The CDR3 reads CAWTTSADTEAFF. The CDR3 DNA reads TGTGCCTGGACTACAAGCGCGGACACTGAAGCTTTCTTT.